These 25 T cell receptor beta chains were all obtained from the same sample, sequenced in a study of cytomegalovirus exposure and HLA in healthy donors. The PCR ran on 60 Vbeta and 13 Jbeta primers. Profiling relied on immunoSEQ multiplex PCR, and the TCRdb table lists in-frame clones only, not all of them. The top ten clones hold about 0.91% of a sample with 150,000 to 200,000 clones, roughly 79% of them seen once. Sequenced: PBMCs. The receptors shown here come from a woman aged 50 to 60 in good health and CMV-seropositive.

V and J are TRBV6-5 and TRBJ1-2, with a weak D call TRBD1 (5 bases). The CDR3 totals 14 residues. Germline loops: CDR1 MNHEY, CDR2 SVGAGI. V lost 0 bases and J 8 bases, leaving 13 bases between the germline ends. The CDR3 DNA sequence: TGTGCCAGCAGTTACTCCCCGGGGGTAGGAGGCTACACCTTC. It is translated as CASSYSPGVGGYTF.

CDR3 nucleotides: TGTGCCAGCAGGACCCGGAGGGGCACAGATACGCAGTATTTT. It specifies CASRTRRGTDTQYF. J is TRBJ2-3 and V is TRBV2, with a tentative D call TRBD2 (6 bases). CDR3 length: 14 residues. V was shortened by 6 bases and J by 1 base, with 11 bases between the two germline ends. Germline loops: CDR1 SNHLY, CDR2 FYNNEI.

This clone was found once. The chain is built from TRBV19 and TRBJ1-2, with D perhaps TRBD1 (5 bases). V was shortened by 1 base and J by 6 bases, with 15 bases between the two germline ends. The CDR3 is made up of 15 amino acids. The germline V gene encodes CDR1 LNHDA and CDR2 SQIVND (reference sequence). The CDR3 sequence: CASSIVPGGLNGYTF. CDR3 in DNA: TGTGCCAGTAGTATAGTTCCCGGGGGACTGAATGGCTACACCTTC. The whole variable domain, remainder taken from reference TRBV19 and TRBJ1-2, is DGGITQSPKYLFRKEGQNVTLSCEQNLNHDAMYWYRQDPGQGLRLIYYSQIVNDFQKGDIAEGYSVSREKKESFPLTVTSAQKNPTAFYLCASSIVPGGLNGYTFGSGTRLTVV.

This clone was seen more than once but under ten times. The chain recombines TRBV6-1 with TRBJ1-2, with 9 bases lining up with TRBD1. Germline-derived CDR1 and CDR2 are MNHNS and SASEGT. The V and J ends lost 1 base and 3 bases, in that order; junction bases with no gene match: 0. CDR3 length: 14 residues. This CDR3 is CASSEGQGDYGYTF. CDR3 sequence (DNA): TGTGCCAGCAGTGAAGGACAGGGGGACTATGGCTACACCTTC.

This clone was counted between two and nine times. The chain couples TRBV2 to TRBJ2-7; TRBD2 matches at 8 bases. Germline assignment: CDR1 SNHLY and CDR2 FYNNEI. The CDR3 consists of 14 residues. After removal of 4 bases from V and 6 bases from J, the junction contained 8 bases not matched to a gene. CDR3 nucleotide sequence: TGTGCCAGCAGTGGCGAGGCGGGAGGTCGCGAGCAGTACTTC. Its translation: CASSGEAGGREQYF.

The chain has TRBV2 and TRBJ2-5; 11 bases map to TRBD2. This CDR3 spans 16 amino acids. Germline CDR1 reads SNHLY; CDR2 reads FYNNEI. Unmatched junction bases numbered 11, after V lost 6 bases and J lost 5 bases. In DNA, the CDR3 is TGTGCCAGCAGCTACCGACTAGCGGGGCTATGGGAGACCCAGTACTTC. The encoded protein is CASSYRLAGLWETQYF.

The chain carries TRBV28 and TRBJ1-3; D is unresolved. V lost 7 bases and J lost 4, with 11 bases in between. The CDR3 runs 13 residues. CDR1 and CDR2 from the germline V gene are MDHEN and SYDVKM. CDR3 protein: CASTYGRGNTIYF. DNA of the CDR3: TGTGCCAGCACCTACGGGAGGGGAAACACCATATATTTT.

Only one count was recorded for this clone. CDR3 protein: CASSLATSGGRETQYF. As DNA, the CDR3 is TGTGCCAGCAGCTTGGCGACTAGCGGGGGTAGAGAGACCCAGTACTTC. The V gene is TRBV5-4, the J gene TRBJ2-5; TRBD2 aligns across 12 bases. Germline lookup yields CDR1 SGHNT and CDR2 YYREEE (reference sequence). Trimming removed 0 bases from V and 4 bases from J; junction bases left unmatched: 4. This CDR3 has 16 amino acids. Full variable domain (outside the CDR3, taken from reference TRBV5-4 and TRBJ2-5): ETGVTQSPTHLIKTRGQQVTLRCSSQSGHNTVSWYQQALGQGPQFIFQYYREEENGRGNFPPRFSGLQFPNYSSELNVNALELDDSALYLCASSLATSGGRETQYFGPGTRLLVL.

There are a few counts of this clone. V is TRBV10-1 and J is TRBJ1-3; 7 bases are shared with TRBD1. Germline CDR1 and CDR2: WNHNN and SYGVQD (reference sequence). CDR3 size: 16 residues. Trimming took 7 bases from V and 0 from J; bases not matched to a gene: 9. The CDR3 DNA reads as TGCGCCAGCACCCGACCGGGACAGAGCTCTGGAAACACCATATATTTT. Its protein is CASTRPGQSSGNTIYF.

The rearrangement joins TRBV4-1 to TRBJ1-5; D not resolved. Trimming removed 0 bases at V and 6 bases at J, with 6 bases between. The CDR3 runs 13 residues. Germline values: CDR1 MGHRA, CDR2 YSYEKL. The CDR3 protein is CASSQESSQPQHF. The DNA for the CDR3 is TGCGCCAGCAGCCAAGAATCCTCTCAGCCCCAGCATTTT.

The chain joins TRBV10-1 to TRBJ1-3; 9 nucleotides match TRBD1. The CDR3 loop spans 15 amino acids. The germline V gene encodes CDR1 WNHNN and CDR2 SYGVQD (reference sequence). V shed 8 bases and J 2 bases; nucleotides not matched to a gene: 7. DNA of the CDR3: TGCGCCAGCCCGGACAGGGGTTCTCCTGGAAACACCATATATTTT. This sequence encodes CASPDRGSPGNTIYF.

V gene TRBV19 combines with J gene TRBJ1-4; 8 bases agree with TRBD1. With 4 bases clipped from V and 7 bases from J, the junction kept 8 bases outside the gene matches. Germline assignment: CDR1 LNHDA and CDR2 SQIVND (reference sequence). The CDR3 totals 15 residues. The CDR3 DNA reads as TGTGCCAGTAGTACCGGCGGGACAGGCATTGAAAAACTGTTTTTT. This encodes CASSTGGTGIEKLFF.

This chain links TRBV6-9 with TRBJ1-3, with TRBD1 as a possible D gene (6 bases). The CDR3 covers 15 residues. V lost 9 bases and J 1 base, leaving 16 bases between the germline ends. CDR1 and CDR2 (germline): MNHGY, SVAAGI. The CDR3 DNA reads TGTGCCAGAGATACAGGGAGCTATTCTGGAAACACCATATATTTT. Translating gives CARDTGSYSGNTIYF.

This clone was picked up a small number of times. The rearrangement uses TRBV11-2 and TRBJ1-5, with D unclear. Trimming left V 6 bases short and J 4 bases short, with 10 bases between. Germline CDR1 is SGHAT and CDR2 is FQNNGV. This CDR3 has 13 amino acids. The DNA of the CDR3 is TGTGCCAGCAGTTTCCACTCGAATCAGCCCCAGCATTTT. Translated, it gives CASSFHSNQPQHF.

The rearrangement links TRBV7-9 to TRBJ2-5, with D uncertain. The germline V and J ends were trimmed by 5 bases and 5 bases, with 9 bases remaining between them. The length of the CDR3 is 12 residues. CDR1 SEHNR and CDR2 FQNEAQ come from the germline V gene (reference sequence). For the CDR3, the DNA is TGTGCCAGCAGCCCCCACGGGGAGACCCAGTACTTC. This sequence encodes CASSPHGETQYF. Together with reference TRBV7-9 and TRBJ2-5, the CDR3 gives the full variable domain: DTGVSQNPRHKITKRGQNVTFRCDPISEHNRLYWYRQTLGQGPEFLTYFQNEAQLEKSRLLSDRFSAERPKGSFSTLEIQRTEQGDSAMYLCASSPHGETQYFGPGTRLLVL.

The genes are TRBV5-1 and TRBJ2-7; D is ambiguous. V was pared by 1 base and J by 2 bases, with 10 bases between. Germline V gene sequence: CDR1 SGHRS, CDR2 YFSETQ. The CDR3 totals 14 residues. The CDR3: CASSLMAGPYEQYF. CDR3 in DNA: TGCGCCAGCAGCTTGATGGCAGGTCCCTACGAGCAGTACTTC.

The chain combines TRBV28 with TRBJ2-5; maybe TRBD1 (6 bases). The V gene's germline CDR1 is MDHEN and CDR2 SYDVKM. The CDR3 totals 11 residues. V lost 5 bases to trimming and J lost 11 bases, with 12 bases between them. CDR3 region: CASSTRTEQYF. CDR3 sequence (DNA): TGTGCCAGCAGTACACGGACAGAGCAGTACTTC.

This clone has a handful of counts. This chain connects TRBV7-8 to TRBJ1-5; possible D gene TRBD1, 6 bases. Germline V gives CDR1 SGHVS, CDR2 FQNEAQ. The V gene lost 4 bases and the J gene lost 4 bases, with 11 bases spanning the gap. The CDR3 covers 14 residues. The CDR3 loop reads CASSSRTANQPQHF. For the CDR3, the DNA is TGTGCCAGCAGCTCAAGGACAGCTAATCAGCCCCAGCATTTT.

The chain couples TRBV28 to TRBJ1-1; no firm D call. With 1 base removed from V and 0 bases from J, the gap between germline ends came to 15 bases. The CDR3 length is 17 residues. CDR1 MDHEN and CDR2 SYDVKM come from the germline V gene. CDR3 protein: CASSLFRGANMNTEAFF. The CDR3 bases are TGTGCCAGCAGTTTATTCAGAGGTGCGAACATGAACACTGAAGCTTTCTTT.

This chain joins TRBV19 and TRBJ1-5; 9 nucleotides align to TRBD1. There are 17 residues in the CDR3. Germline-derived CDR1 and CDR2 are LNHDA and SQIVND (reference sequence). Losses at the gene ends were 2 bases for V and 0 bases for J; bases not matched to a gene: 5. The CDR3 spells CASSITRDRVSNQPQHF. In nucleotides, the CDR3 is TGTGCCAGTAGTATAACAAGGGACAGGGTTAGCAATCAGCCCCAGCATTTT.

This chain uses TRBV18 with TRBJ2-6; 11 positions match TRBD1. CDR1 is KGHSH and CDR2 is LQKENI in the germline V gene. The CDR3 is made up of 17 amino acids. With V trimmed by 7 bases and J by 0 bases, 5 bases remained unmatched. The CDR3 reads CASLRTGGDSGANVLTF. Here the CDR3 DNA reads TGTGCCAGCTTACGGACAGGGGGCGACTCTGGGGCCAACGTCCTGACTTTC.

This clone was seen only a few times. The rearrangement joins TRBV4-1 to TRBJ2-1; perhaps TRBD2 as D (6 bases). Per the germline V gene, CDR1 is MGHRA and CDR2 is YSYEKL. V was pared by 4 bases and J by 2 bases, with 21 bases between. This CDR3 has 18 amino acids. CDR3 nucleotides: TGCGCCAGCAGCCCTTATCCTCCTAGCGTGGGGGCCTACAATGAGCAGTTCTTC. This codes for CASSPYPPSVGAYNEQFF.

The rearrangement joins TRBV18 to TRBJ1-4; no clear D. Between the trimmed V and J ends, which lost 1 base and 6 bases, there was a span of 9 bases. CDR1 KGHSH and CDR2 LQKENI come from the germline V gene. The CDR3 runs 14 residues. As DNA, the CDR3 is TGTGCCAGCTCACCACAGAGGGCAGATGAAAAACTGTTTTTT. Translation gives CASSPQRADEKLFF. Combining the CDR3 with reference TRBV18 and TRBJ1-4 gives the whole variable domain NAGVMQNPRHLVRRRGQEARLRCSPMKGHSHVYWYRQLPEEGLKFMVYLQKENIIDESGMPKERFSAEFPKEGPSILRIQQVVRGDSAAYFCASSPQRADEKLFFGSGTQLSVL.

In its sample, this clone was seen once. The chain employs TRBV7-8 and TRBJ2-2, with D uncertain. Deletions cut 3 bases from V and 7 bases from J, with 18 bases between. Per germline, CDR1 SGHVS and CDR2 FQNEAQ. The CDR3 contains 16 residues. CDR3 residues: CASSFTQPERGGELFF. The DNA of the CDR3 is TGTGCCAGCAGCTTTACGCAACCCGAGCGAGGCGGGGAGCTGTTTTTT.

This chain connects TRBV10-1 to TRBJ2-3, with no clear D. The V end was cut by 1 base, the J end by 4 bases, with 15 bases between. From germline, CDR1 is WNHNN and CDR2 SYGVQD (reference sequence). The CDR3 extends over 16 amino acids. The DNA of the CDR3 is TGCGCCAGCAGTGAGTGGGCCCCCCCCCAAGCAGATACGCAGTATTTT. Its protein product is CASSEWAPPQADTQYF.